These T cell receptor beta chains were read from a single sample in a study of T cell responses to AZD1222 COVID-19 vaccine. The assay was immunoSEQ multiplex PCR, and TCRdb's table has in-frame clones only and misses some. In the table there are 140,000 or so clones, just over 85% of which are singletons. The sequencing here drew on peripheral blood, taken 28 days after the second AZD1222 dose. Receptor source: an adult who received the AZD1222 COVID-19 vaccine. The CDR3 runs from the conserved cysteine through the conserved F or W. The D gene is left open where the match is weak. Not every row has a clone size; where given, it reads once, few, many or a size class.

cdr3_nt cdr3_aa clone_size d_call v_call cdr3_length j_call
TGTGCCAGCAGCTTAGCGGGAGAGACCCAGTACTTC CASSLAGETQYF NA NA TRBV11-3 12 TRBJ2-5
TGTGCCAGTAGTCCGGACTCGGGTGGCTACACCTTC CASSPDSGGYTF NA NA TRBV19 12 TRBJ1-2
TGTGCCAGCTCACCCGGTCGGACAGGGAATAATGAGCAGTTCTTC CASSPGRTGNNEQFF NA TRBD1 TRBV18 15 TRBJ2-1
TGTGCCAGCAGCCCGGACACCCAAGAGACCCAGTACTTC CASSPDTQETQYF NA NA TRBV5-6 13 TRBJ2-5
TGTGCCAGCAGCCAGGATAGCGGGTACTCCTACAATGAGCAGTTCTTC CASSQDSGYSYNEQFF NA TRBD2 TRBV3-1/TRBV3-2 16 TRBJ2-1
TGTGCCAGCAACGATCAGACTAGCGACTCCTACGAGCAGTACTTC CASNDQTSDSYEQYF NA TRBD2 TRBV9 15 TRBJ2-7
TGTGCCAGCACGTCGGGCAGGGACACCTACGAGCAGTACTTC CASTSGRDTYEQYF NA NA TRBV27 14 TRBJ2-7
TGTGCCAGCAGTTTATTGGCGAGCTCCTACGAGCAGTACTTC CASSLLASSYEQYF NA NA TRBV27 14 TRBJ2-7
TGTGCCAGCAGCTTGGTTGGAGACAAGAACACCGGGGAGCTGTTTTTT CASSLVGDKNTGELFF NA NA TRBV5-6 16 TRBJ2-2
TGTGCCAGCAGCCAAGAGGGAGGGGTGGCCTCCTATAATTCACCCCTCCACTTT CASSQEGGVASYNSPLHF NA NA TRBV4-2 18 TRBJ1-6
TGTGCCAGCAGGATTACACAGGGAGGGATGCATTCACCCCTCCACTTT CASRITQGGMHSPLHF once NA TRBV28 16 TRBJ1-6
TGTGCCAGCAGTGCCGGGACAAGCTATGGCTACACCTTC CASSAGTSYGYTF NA NA TRBV2 13 TRBJ1-2
TGTGCCAGCAAGGGCCGCACAGATACGCAGTATTTT CASKGRTDTQYF few NA TRBV12-3/TRBV12-4 12 TRBJ2-3
TGTACCAGCAGGTGGGGACAGGAACTCTTCCACTTT CTSRWGQELFHF NA TRBD1 TRBV2 12 TRBJ1-6
TGTGCCAGCTCAAACCAAGAGACCCAGTACTTC CASSNQETQYF NA NA TRBV18 11 TRBJ2-5
TGTGCCATCGGAAGGGACAGGGGTCGCGGCTACACCTTC CAIGRDRGRGYTF NA TRBD1 TRBV7-2 13 TRBJ1-2
TGTGCCAGCAGCTTGTACGCAGGGTCCCCTAATGAAAAACTGTTTTTT CASSLYAGSPNEKLFF NA NA TRBV5-4 16 TRBJ1-4
TGTGCCAGCAGCTTTGTGGCTGGCTACAATGAGCAGTTCTTC CASSFVAGYNEQFF NA NA TRBV11-2 14 TRBJ2-1
TGTGCCAGCAGTGAAGCGGCGACCGCCCTAGGGCCCCAGCATTTT CASSEAATALGPQHF NA NA TRBV6-1 15 TRBJ1-5
TGTGCCAGTAGTATAGGAGCAGGGGAGAACACTGAAGCTTTCTTT CASSIGAGENTEAFF NA NA TRBV19 15 TRBJ1-1
TGTGCCAGCACGGGAAGCCAGAACACTGAAGCTTTCTTT CASTGSQNTEAFF once NA TRBV2 13 TRBJ1-1
TGTGCCAGCTCAGGGGACTTTGGTTCGCAGCCCCAGCATTTT CASSGDFGSQPQHF NA NA TRBV6-1 14 TRBJ1-5
TGTGCCAGCAGTCGCCTCGGGGCGGGAGGGAGCAATGAGCAGTTCTTC CASSRLGAGGSNEQFF NA TRBD2 TRBV27 16 TRBJ2-1
TGTGCCAGCAGCCCATATAGCTCGGTCTACAATGAGCAGTTCTTC CASSPYSSVYNEQFF NA NA TRBV11-2 15 TRBJ2-1
TGTGCCAGCAGATGGGCAGGGAACACTGAAGCTTTCTTT CASRWAGNTEAFF few NA TRBV6-5 13 TRBJ1-1
TGTGCCACCGGGACCCCCGCCACAGATACGCAGTATTTT CATGTPATDTQYF NA NA TRBV6-5 13 TRBJ2-3
TGTGCCAGCAGTGACGAGTACAGGGGGTCGACTGAAGCTTTCTTT CASSDEYRGSTEAFF NA TRBD1 TRBV6-4 15 TRBJ1-1
TGTGCCAGCACCCGCCAGGGTCTTCCTTACAATGAGCAGTTCTTC CASTRQGLPYNEQFF NA NA TRBV6-5 15 TRBJ2-1
TGCAGCGTTGCAGACCCCCGGATGGGGAGAAACACCGGGGAGCTGTTTTTT CSVADPRMGRNTGELFF few NA TRBV29-1 17 TRBJ2-2
TGTGCCAGCAGCCAAGGGGCGTGGTTGGGAACCTTC CASSQGAWLGTF NA NA TRBV3-1/TRBV3-2 12 TRBJ1-2
TGCAGCGTTGACCAAACTAGCGGGGATACAGATACGCAGTATTTT CSVDQTSGDTDTQYF NA TRBD2 TRBV29-1 15 TRBJ2-3
TGTGCCAGCAGCCACCCAGATACGCAGTATTTT CASSHPDTQYF NA NA TRBV7-8 11 TRBJ2-3
TGTGCCACCAGCAGACGCTGGGGAGACTACAATCAGCCCCAGCATTTT CATSRRWGDYNQPQHF once NA TRBV15 16 TRBJ1-5
TGCGCCAGCAGCTTGGCCTTGGGCAGTTTTAATTCACCCCTCCACTTT CASSLALGSFNSPLHF NA NA TRBV5-1 16 TRBJ1-6
TGTGCCAGCAGTTACACCGGGACTAGCGTTTACGAGCAGTACTTC CASSYTGTSVYEQYF few TRBD2 TRBV6-5 15 TRBJ2-7
TGTGCCAGCAGTGAGGCAGGAGGTATGGGCAATCAGCCCCAGCATTTT CASSEAGGMGNQPQHF NA NA TRBV27 16 TRBJ1-5